The 15 T cell receptor beta chains listed next were all sequenced from one sample in a study of cytomegalovirus exposure and HLA in healthy donors. The PCR contained 60 Vbeta and 13 Jbeta primers. Clones were read by immunoSEQ multiplex PCR, and TCRdb kept only the in-frame ones, dropping some. The sample lists under 150,000 clones, approximately 83% seen once, with around 1.2% in the top ten. The sequencing sample was made of PBMCs. Receptor source: a girl aged 2 to 9 in good health and CMV-seronegative.

V gene TRBV19 combines with J gene TRBJ2-7; tentative D call: TRBD1 (5 bases). The CDR3 is made up of 13 amino acids. Germline CDR1 LNHDA, CDR2 SQIVND (reference sequence). V lost 1 base, J lost 1 base, and 5 bases lay in between. CDR3 sequence (DNA): TGTGCCAGTAGTATAGGACAGTCCTACGAGCAGTACTTC. Its translation is CASSIGQSYEQYF. The full variable domain, in which reference TRBV19 and TRBJ2-7 provide the parts outside the CDR3, is DGGITQSPKYLFRKEGQNVTLSCEQNLNHDAMYWYRQDPGQGLRLIYYSQIVNDFQKGDIAEGYSVSREKKESFPLTVTSAQKNPTAFYLCASSIGQSYEQYFGPGTRLTVT.

The chain joins TRBV30 to TRBJ1-1; the D is unclear. Germline V lookup: CDR1 GTSNPN, CDR2 SVGIG (reference sequence). V was shortened by 1 base and J by 4 bases, with 7 bases between the two germline ends. The CDR3 extends over 12 amino acids. The CDR3 sequence: CAWSAPVTEAFF. CDR3 DNA sequence: TGTGCCTGGAGTGCCCCAGTCACTGAAGCTTTCTTT.

This chain uses TRBV28 with TRBJ2-7; 7 nucleotides align to TRBD2. CDR1 is MDHEN, CDR2 SYDVKM, per germline. J gave up 5 bases and V 6 bases, and 10 bases lay outside the gene matches. CDR3 length: 14 amino acids. The chain's CDR3 is CASRKLATVDEQYF. The CDR3 DNA is TGTGCCAGCAGGAAACTAGCGACGGTGGACGAGCAGTACTTC.

This clone is a singleton in its sample. In nucleotides, the CDR3 is TGTGCCAGCAGCTTAGGCAGGGTGGGGATGAACACTGAAGCTTTCTTT. Its protein product is CASSLGRVGMNTEAFF. The chain recombines TRBV11-2 with TRBJ1-1; TRBD1 is a possible D gene (5 bases). The ends were cut back, 1 base at V and 0 bases at J, with 12 bases in the middle. There are 16 residues in the CDR3. In germline, CDR1 is SGHAT, CDR2 FQNNGV. The entire variable domain, with the rest obtained from reference TRBV11-2 and TRBJ1-1, is as follows: EAGVAQSPRYKIIEKRQSVAFWCNPISGHATLYWYQQILGQGPKLLIQFQNNGVVDDSQLPKDRFSAERLKGVDSTLKIQPAKLEDSAVYLCASSLGRVGMNTEAFFGQGTRLTVV.

J is TRBJ2-7 and V is TRBV13; possible D gene TRBD2, 5 bases. This CDR3 has 15 amino acids. The ends were cut back, 0 bases at V and 6 bases at J, with 15 bases in the middle. CDR1 is PRHDT and CDR2 is FYEKMQ in the germline V gene (reference sequence). DNA of the CDR3: TGTGCCAGCAGCTTAGGCCCCCGGCTAGCTCCCGAGCAGTACTTC. It is translated as CASSLGPRLAPEQYF.

The chain combines TRBV28 with TRBJ1-2, with TRBD1 as a possible D gene (5 bases). The CDR3 runs 16 residues. Germline lookup yields CDR1 MDHEN and CDR2 SYDVKM. The germline V and J ends were trimmed by 5 bases and 1 base, with 17 bases remaining between them. The CDR3 sequence: CASSLGGTGGNYGYTF. In DNA form, the CDR3 reads TGTGCCAGCAGTCTTGGCGGGACGGGGGGTAACTATGGCTACACCTTC.

This clone was found a few times. The chain has TRBV27 and TRBJ1-5; D is perhaps TRBD1 (5 bases). CDR1 is MNHEY, CDR2 SMNVEV, per germline (reference sequence). The CDR3 has 14 residues. Trimming cost V 6 bases and J 4 bases, with 13 bases left between them. The CDR3 protein is CASRPTTANQPQHF. For the CDR3, the DNA is TGTGCCAGCAGACCCACGACAGCTAATCAGCCCCAGCATTTT.

V gene TRBV28 combines with J gene TRBJ2-7; the match to TRBD1 covers 9 bases. Unmatched junction bases numbered 9, after V lost 6 bases and J lost 3 bases. This CDR3 comprises 15 residues. The germline V gene has CDR1 MDHEN and CDR2 SYDVKM. The CDR3 nucleotides are TGTGCCAGCAGCACGACCGGGACAGGGCTCTACGAGCAGTACTTC. Translating gives CASSTTGTGLYEQYF.

The genes are TRBV10-1 and TRBJ2-7, with D possibly TRBD2 on 6 matching bases. The CDR3 has 18 amino acids. The germline gives CDR1 WNHNN, CDR2 SYGVQD (reference sequence). Trimming took off 0 bases at V and 3 bases at J, with 21 bases between the two ends. CDR3: CASSESGGGRGPLYEQYF. CDR3 in DNA: TGCGCCAGCAGTGAGTCAGGTGGCGGGCGGGGACCCCTCTACGAGCAGTACTTC.

This clone was counted a few times. The rearrangement uses TRBV5-6 and TRBJ1-2; TRBD1 might be the D (6 bases). V lost 3 bases and J lost 13, with 13 bases in between. CDR3 length equals 11 residues. Germline V gives CDR1 SGHDT, CDR2 YYEEEE. DNA of the CDR3: TGTGCCAGCAGCTCTGCGCAGGGGACCACCTTC. It encodes CASSSAQGTTF.

This rearrangement joins TRBV30 to TRBJ1-1, with 8 nucleotides matching TRBD1. This CDR3 is built from 15 residues. CDR1 and CDR2 from the germline V gene are GTSNPN and SVGIG (reference sequence). Trimming removed 4 bases from V and 1 base from J; junction bases left unmatched: 8. CDR3 residues: CAWTTGQGPNTEAFF. DNA for the CDR3: TGTGCCTGGACCACTGGACAGGGACCGAACACTGAAGCTTTCTTT. The whole variable domain, filled in from reference TRBV30 and TRBJ1-1, reads SQTIHQWPATLVQPVGSPLSLECTVEGTSNPNLYWYRQAAGRGLQLLFYSVGIGQISSEVPQNLSASRPQDRQFILSSKKLLLSDSGFYLCAWTTGQGPNTEAFFGQGTRLTVV.

The CDR3 DNA reads TGCGCCAGCAGCTTGGGGGACTCCCTCTACGAGCAGTACTTC. It yields the protein CASSLGDSLYEQYF. V gene TRBV5-1 combines with J gene TRBJ2-7; D might be TRBD2 (6 bases). Germline assignment: CDR1 SGHRS and CDR2 YFSETQ. This CDR3 spans 14 amino acids. With 0 bases removed from V and 3 bases from J, the gap between germline ends came to 10 bases.

The chain combines TRBV5-1 with TRBJ2-7, with D unresolved. Germline V gene sequence: CDR1 SGHRS, CDR2 YFSETQ. The CDR3 contains 13 residues. Trimming took off 0 bases at V and 1 base at J, with 5 bases between the two ends. The CDR3 nucleotides are TGCGCCAGCAGCTTGGCCATGTCCTACGAGCAGTACTTC. Its protein product is CASSLAMSYEQYF.

The chain employs TRBV5-6 and TRBJ2-3; 10 bases are a match to TRBD1. V lost 4 bases, J lost 8 bases, and 13 bases stayed unmatched. Per germline, CDR1 SGHDT and CDR2 YYEEEE. CDR3 length: 16 amino acids. CDR3 bases: TGTGCCAGCAGCCGAAACCCGACAGGGGGCGAGGGTACGCAGTATTTT. The encoded protein is CASSRNPTGGEGTQYF.

This clone was seen a handful of times. The chain joins TRBV6-6 to TRBJ2-3; TRBD1 aligns across 8 bases. This CDR3 region has 15 residues. V trimming: 3 bases; J trimming: 3 bases; junction bases outside the gene matches: 5. CDR1 and CDR2 from the germline V gene are MNHNY and SVGAGI (reference sequence). CDR3 region: CASSYSTGVTDTQYF. The CDR3 nucleotides are TGTGCCAGCAGTTATTCGACAGGGGTGACAGATACGCAGTATTTT.